This TCR beta chain was observed in a study of shared clonotypes between healthy human individuals. General study points: About 5% was the fraction of naive CD4 clonotypes found shared across several donors.

In regard to this clone: Its antigen remains unknown.

In the naive CD8 group, cells lacked CD45RO and were positively selected for CCR7, so terminally differentiated effector memory CD45RA+ cells were left out. Original processing methods: Because ImmunoSEQ provided only junction sequences with no quality scores, the filtering differed. Sequencing was performed with immunoSEQ multiplex PCR; in TCRdb, only in-frame clones are kept and a portion is missing. That table is the source of V, J and clone size, and D and trimming were worked out from the DNA. In the table there are approximately 1.9 million clones, 80% to 95% of which are singletons. V lost 5 bases to trimming and J lost 4 bases; unmatched junction nucleotides: 11. From germline, CDR1 is SEHNR and CDR2 FQNEAQ (reference sequence). The CDR3 length is 16 residues.

The sequencing input was naive CD8+ T cells from PBMCs. The chain carries TRBV7-9 and TRBJ2-7; 10 bases agree with TRBD2. The receptor's source is a man younger than 35 in good health. Some clones in this sample may be carry-over from other donors' samples. The CDR3 loop is CASSPPQREGRYEQYF. The CDR3, as DNA: TGTGCCAGCAGCCCGCCCCAGCGGGAGGGGCGGTACGAGCAGTACTTC.